The rows below give T cell receptor beta chains drawn from one sample of a study of human T cells and chemical hapten exposure. TCRdb ran MiXCR on the RACE reads and lists one entry per CDR3 protein. The data contain 180,000 or so distinct CDR3 sequences, about 14% of them singletons. The sequenced sample was whole blood, obtained in connection with sensitization to the hapten diphenylcyclopropenone (DPC). The receptor source for this set is a woman aged 25 to 39 with alopecia areata. Some clones in this sample may be carry-over from other donors' samples. The CDR3 runs from the conserved cysteine through the conserved F or W.

v_gene,CDR3aa
TRBV2,CASGQKGPYSGNTIYF
TRBV11-2,CASSLDQLREAFF
TRBV7-2,CASSVNKWTDTQYF
TRBV28,CASRVQGALNSPLHF
TRBV5-5,CASSTNPLQGGEQYF
TRBV7-8,CASSEITRFGSYNSPLHF
TRBV24-1,CATSQGLAGDDTQYF
TRBV19,CASRRDRTTDTQYF
TRBV7-2,CASTPRGSYNEQFF
TRBV5-1,CASSLERHYNSPLHF
TRBV3-1,CASSQGLAGQETQYF
TRBV7-9,CASSFQQGRAFF
TRBV9,CASSVDPGELFF
TRBV27,CASSLTSYNSPLHF
TRBV6-6,CASSPGQGAGGGTEAFF
TRBV7-3,CASSSAGRNTGELFF
TRBV7-3,CASSLVGTGNTGELFF
TRBV7-2,CASSLGQINSPLHF
TRBV20-1,CSARENTGELFF
TRBV20-1,CSARSREAFF
TRBV13,CASSNSRQGGAETQYF
TRBV28,CASSFAVMGYEQYF
TRBV28,CASSSPGSGGQEQYF
TRBV7-9,CASSWDRDQPQHF
TRBV13,CASSQTANTEAFF
TRBV20-1,CSARDITGGTEAFF
TRBV6-2/TRBV6-3,CASRTGTGLWGYTF
TRBV29-1,CSVTRSNEQFF
TRBV28,CASTTGTPKAFF
TRBV12-3/TRBV12-4,CASSLVTGGGTEAFF
TRBV24-1,CATSPSGKVYEQFF
TRBV4-1,CASSPDSSKAFF
TRBV29-1,CSVSGPGSSYNEQFF
TRBV7-2,CASSLSPTDTQYF
TRBV29-1,CSAEKGIGTDTQYF
TRBV5-6,CASSSAAITQYF
TRBV6-2/TRBV6-3,CASSRTYTDQPQHF
TRBV29-1,CSVRTYSGSSYNEQFF
TRBV4-2,CASSQEQPLRGEQFF
TRBV28,CASSFKGPTEAFF
TRBV5-4,CASSILAGPNNEQFF
TRBV7-2,CASSLGTGDGYTF
TRBV28,CASSPTDRKAFF
TRBV12-3/TRBV12-4,CASRVQGVSNQPQHF
TRBV25-1,CASSEAGMTQYF